These 30 T cell receptor beta chains came from one sample sequenced in a study of CD8 T cells in ankylosing spondylitis. Findings of the study overall: Made up of under ten highly homologous variants, a TCR beta motif appeared characteristic of ankylosing spondylitis blood.

These receptors have no known antigen. TCRdb reanalysed the 5' RACE reads using MiXCR and keeps one entry per CDR3 protein. The table shows roughly 440,000 distinct CDR3 sequences, with roughly 15% occurring only once. Sample: blood, either unsorted or a sorted T cell fraction (not recorded which). The receptors shown here come from a male donor with ankylosing spondylitis.

This clonotype was counted between two and nine times. The gene calls are TRBV29-1 and TRBJ2-7; D may be TRBD1 (6 bases). Per the germline V gene, CDR1 is SQVTM and CDR2 is ANQGSEA. The CDR3 is made up of 12 amino acids. V lost 2 bases and J 3 bases, leaving 8 bases between the germline ends. The CDR3 sequence: CSVEMDSYEQYF. In DNA, the CDR3 is TGCAGCGTTGAAATGGACAGCTACGAGCAGTACTTC.

V and J are TRBV24-1 and TRBJ2-3; either TRBD1 or TRBD2 may fit D (5 bases each). V lost 9 bases to trimming and J lost 9 bases, with 21 bases between them. Germline loops: CDR1 KGHDR, CDR2 SFDVKD. The CDR3 consists of 14 residues. The CDR3 nucleotides are TGTGCCACCGGTGGGACGGTTCTTGGGAACACGCAGTATTTT. Translated: CATGGTVLGNTQYF.

There are many counts of this clonotype. The chain is built from TRBV7-9 and TRBJ1-4, with D possibly TRBD1 on 6 matching bases. The CDR3 has 15 residues. Per the germline V gene, CDR1 is SEHNR and CDR2 is FQNEAQ (reference sequence). Trimming left V 4 bases short and J 5 bases short, with 14 bases between. This CDR3 is CASSSVGGANEKLFF. CDR3 in DNA: TGTGCCAGCAGCTCCGTGGGGGGCGCGAATGAAAAACTGTTTTTT.

This clonotype turned up a few times. This sequence joins TRBV27 and TRBJ2-6; D unclear. CDR1 MNHEY and CDR2 SMNVEV come from the germline V gene (reference sequence). Trimming stripped 8 bases from V and 0 bases from J, with 5 bases between. This CDR3 spans 13 amino acids. CDR3 sequence (DNA): TGTGCCAGCTTCCCCTCTGGGGCCAACGTCCTGACTTTC. Translated, it gives CASFPSGANVLTF.

A few counts support this clonotype. This CDR3 reads CASSPGQGYSGANVLTF. The CDR3 DNA reads as TGTGCCAGCAGTCCGGGACAGGGATATTCTGGGGCCAACGTCCTGACTTTC. This rearrangement joins TRBV12-3 or TRBV12-4 to TRBJ2-6, with 9 positions matching TRBD1. V trimming: 5 bases; J trimming: 1 base; junction bases outside the gene matches: 6. CDR3 length: 17 residues.

A few counts support this clonotype. The chain joins TRBV6-1 to TRBJ2-7; tentatively, D is TRBD2 (6 bases). Germline CDR1 is MNHNS and CDR2 is SASEGT. The CDR3 runs to 15 residues. Trimming removed 4 bases at V and 4 bases at J, with 17 bases between. CDR3 protein: CASSVERGGAYEQYF. The CDR3, as DNA: TGTGCCAGCAGTGTTGAACGGGGAGGTGCGTACGAGCAGTACTTC.

The rearrangement uses TRBV9 and TRBJ1-2; D is uncertain. V dropped 0 bases and J dropped 3 bases, with 9 bases sitting between them. CDR3 size: 14 residues. Germline V lookup: CDR1 SGDLS, CDR2 YYNGEE. The CDR3 coding sequence is TGTGCCAGCAGCGTAGGCCTTTCGGACTATGGCTACACCTTC. Translating it yields CASSVGLSDYGYTF.

The chain uses TRBV2 and TRBJ2-1; D may be TRBD2 (5 bases). CDR1 is SNHLY and CDR2 is FYNNEI in the germline V gene. CDR3 size: 14 residues. V was clipped by 7 bases and J by 8 bases, with 18 bases between them. The CDR3 loop reads CASKREESGHEQFF. The CDR3, as DNA: TGTGCCAGCAAGAGGGAAGAGAGCGGCCATGAGCAGTTCTTC. Drawing the rest from reference TRBV2 and TRBJ2-1, the complete variable domain is EPEVTQTPSHQVTQMGQEVILRCVPISNHLYFYWYRQILGQKVEFLVSFYNNEISEKSEIFDDQFSVERPDGSNFTLKIRSTKLEDSAMYFCASKREESGHEQFFGPGTRLTVL.

The gene calls are TRBV4-3 and TRBJ2-5; TRBD2 aligns across 7 bases. CDR3 size: 14 residues. CDR1 and CDR2 (germline): LGHNA, YSLEER. The V segment lost 1 base and the J segment 7 bases; nucleotides outside the gene matches: 6. CDR3 nucleotide sequence: TGCGCCAGCAGCCAAGCGCGGGAGACCGGGACCCAGTACTTC. Its translation: CASSQARETGTQYF.

The V call is TRBV3-1, the J call TRBJ2-7; D remains ambiguous. Trimming pared 2 bases from V and 3 bases from J, leaving 26 bases between. CDR1 and CDR2 (germline): LGHDT, YNNKEL (reference sequence). The CDR3 totals 19 residues. This CDR3 is CASSQRSGLVERSGYEQYF. The CDR3 DNA reads as TGTGCCAGCAGCCAAAGGTCCGGTTTGGTTGAACGGTCAGGCTACGAGCAGTACTTC.

V is TRBV20-1 and J is TRBJ1-5; TRBD1 aligns across 7 bases. The CDR3 length is 14 residues. Unmatched junction bases numbered 12, after V lost 6 bases and J lost 7 bases. CDR1 DFQATT and CDR2 SNEGSKA come from the germline V gene (reference sequence). In DNA, the CDR3 is TGCAGTGCGCTGGCGACAGGGTGGCGACAGCCCCAGCATTTT. Residues: CSALATGWRQPQHF.

This clonotype was counted only a few times. The rearrangement links TRBV20-1 to TRBJ1-5; 7 nucleotides align to TRBD1. The CDR3 is 13 amino acids. V lost 6 bases, J lost 1 base, and 3 bases stayed unmatched. Germline loops: CDR1 DFQATT, CDR2 SNEGSKA (reference sequence). CDR3: CSAKGQSNQPQHF. The CDR3 DNA is TGCAGTGCCAAGGGACAGAGCAATCAGCCCCAGCATTTT.

This clonotype was seen a handful of times. The V gene is TRBV20-1, the J gene TRBJ2-7; D not certain. Germline V gives CDR1 DFQATT, CDR2 SNEGSKA (reference sequence). Trimming took 3 bases from V and 0 from J, leaving 18 bases between them. The CDR3 sequence is 16 residues long. The CDR3 loop reads CSASRAQTIGSYEQYF. CDR3 nucleotides: TGCAGTGCTAGTAGGGCTCAGACAATCGGCTCCTACGAGCAGTACTTC.

The chain combines TRBV7-9 with TRBJ1-6; 9 nucleotides line up with TRBD1. V shed 5 bases, J shed 9 bases, and the junction held 8 bases outside the gene matches. The germline CDR1 and CDR2 sequences are SEHNR and FQNEAQ (reference sequence). The CDR3 consists of 15 residues. This chain's CDR3 is CASSTDRGVLSPLHF. In nucleotides, the CDR3 is TGTGCCAGCAGCACCGACAGGGGGGTGCTTTCACCCCTCCACTTT.

This clonotype was seen only a few times. The V call is TRBV5-1, the J call TRBJ2-6, with 10 bases fitting TRBD1. The CDR3 consists of 18 residues. Trimming removed 0 bases from V and 0 bases from J; junction bases left unmatched: 3. The germline CDR1 and CDR2 sequences are SGHRS and YFSETQ. CDR3 sequence: CASSLGDRGFSGANVLTF. Written as DNA, the CDR3 is TGCGCCAGCAGCTTGGGGGACAGGGGATTCTCTGGGGCCAACGTCCTGACTTTC.

This clonotype was counted ten times or more. The rearrangement joins TRBV7-9 to TRBJ1-5, with 8 positions matching TRBD1. Germline loops: CDR1 SEHNR, CDR2 FQNEAQ (reference sequence). The CDR3 has 16 residues. The V segment lost 1 base and the J segment 5 bases; nucleotides outside the gene matches: 7. The CDR3 loop is CASSLVAGQGDQPQHF. The CDR3 DNA reads TGTGCCAGCAGCTTAGTTGCTGGACAGGGAGATCAGCCCCAGCATTTT. Full variable domain (missing parts from reference TRBV7-9 and TRBJ1-5): DTGVSQNPRHKITKRGQNVTFRCDPISEHNRLYWYRQTLGQGPEFLTYFQNEAQLEKSRLLSDRFSAERPKGSFSTLEIQRTEQGDSAMYLCASSLVAGQGDQPQHFGDGTRLSIL.

The chain links TRBV29-1 to TRBJ2-3; the match to TRBD2 covers 12 bases. The length of the CDR3 is 14 residues. The V and J ends lost 6 bases and 6 bases, in that order; junction bases with no gene match: 7. From germline, CDR1 is SQVTM and CDR2 ANQGSEA. CDR3 coding DNA: TGCAGCGTGAGGCTAGCGGGGGGGCTTGATACGCAGTATTTT. This gives the protein CSVRLAGGLDTQYF.

This rearrangement joins TRBV20-1 to TRBJ1-2, with D maybe TRBD1 (6 bases). CDR3 length: 10 amino acids. Trimming took off 6 bases at V and 12 bases at J, with 14 bases between the two ends. Germline values: CDR1 DFQATT, CDR2 SNEGSKA (reference sequence). CDR3 nucleotides: TGCAGTGCAAGGACAGAGCGGAACACCTTC. Translating it yields CSARTERNTF.

The rearrangement joins TRBV5-6 to TRBJ2-4; D remains ambiguous. Trimming removed 1 base at V and 11 bases at J, with 13 bases between. The CDR3 sequence is 13 residues long. From germline, CDR1 is SGHDT and CDR2 YYEEEE. The CDR3 here is CASSLPASSVQYF. As DNA, the CDR3 is TGTGCCAGCAGCTTGCCGGCGTCAAGCGTTCAGTACTTC.

This clonotype has just a few counts. The J gene is TRBJ1-2, the V gene TRBV5-1; TRBD1 matches at 9 bases. Germline V gene sequence: CDR1 SGHRS, CDR2 YFSETQ. The CDR3 loop spans 13 amino acids. Trimming cost V 4 bases and J 8 bases; bases outside gene matches: 6. The CDR3 reads CASSPGTGQGYTF. The CDR3 DNA follows: TGCGCCAGCAGCCCTGGGACAGGGCAAGGCTACACCTTC.

As regards this clonotype: The junction differs from germline at one of its ends, possibly a read error. CDR3 nucleotides: TGCTGTGCTCAAGACACCTCAACCGGGAACTACGAGCAGTACTTC. This encodes CCAQDTSTGNYEQYF. The chain couples TRBV20-1 to TRBJ2-7, with D perhaps TRBD2 (5 bases). The CDR3 has 15 amino acids. Germline CDR1 reads DFQATT; CDR2 reads SNEGSKA (reference sequence).

This clonotype was found many times. The CDR3 sequence: CASSFGQGYGYTF. As DNA, the CDR3 is TGCGCCAGCAGCTTTGGACAGGGCTATGGCTACACCTTC. This rearrangement joins TRBV5-1 to TRBJ1-2; 8 bases map to TRBD1. Germline trimming cut 2 bases from V and 4 bases from J; bases unmatched to any gene: 1. Germline CDR1 reads SGHRS; CDR2 reads YFSETQ. This CDR3 has 13 residues. The whole variable domain, remainder taken from reference TRBV5-1 and TRBJ1-2, is KAGVTQTPRYLIKTRGQQVTLSCSPISGHRSVSWYQQTPGQGLQFLFEYFSETQRNKGNFPGRFSGRQFSNSRSEMNVSTLELGDSALYLCASSFGQGYGYTFGSGTRLTVV.

This clonotype has more than one count but fewer than ten. This chain links TRBV5-1 with TRBJ2-7; 12 bases are shared with TRBD1. The CDR3 spans 15 residues. Losses at the gene ends were 4 bases for V and 1 base for J; bases not matched to a gene: 3. Germline assignment: CDR1 SGHRS and CDR2 YFSETQ. The CDR3 is CASSRDRGLSYEQYF. In DNA, the CDR3 is TGCGCCAGCAGCCGGGACAGGGGGCTGTCCTACGAGCAGTACTTC.

The chain is built from TRBV6-1 and TRBJ2-1; the D gene is possibly TRBD2 (7 bases). The CDR3 loop spans 16 amino acids. Germline loops: CDR1 MNHNS, CDR2 SASEGT. The germline V and J ends were trimmed by 7 bases and 5 bases, with 21 bases remaining between them. The CDR3 nucleotides read TGTGCCAGCACCAATGATGGACTAGGGGGGAACAATGAGCAGTTCTTC. Protein sequence: CASTNDGLGGNNEQFF.

This clonotype has more than one count but fewer than ten. V and J are TRBV6-1 and TRBJ2-5; 10 positions match TRBD2. Germline-derived CDR1 and CDR2 are MNHNS and SASEGT. V lost 5 bases to trimming and J lost 5 bases; unmatched junction nucleotides: 5. The CDR3 has 14 amino acids. The CDR3 loop is CASSSGGAGETQYF. In nucleotides, the CDR3 is TGTGCCAGCAGTAGCGGGGGGGCAGGGGAGACCCAGTACTTC.

This clonotype has just a few counts. V usage is TRBV5-1 and J usage is TRBJ1-1, with D perhaps matching TRBD1 (5 bases). Trimming cost V 4 bases and J 3 bases, with 10 bases left between them. CDR1 SGHRS and CDR2 YFSETQ come from the germline V gene. CDR3 length: 13 amino acids. In nucleotides, the CDR3 is TGCGCCAGCAGCCCCTGGGGGGACACTGAAGCTTTCTTT. Its translation is CASSPWGDTEAFF. Supplemented by reference TRBV5-1 and TRBJ1-1, the full variable domain reads KAGVTQTPRYLIKTRGQQVTLSCSPISGHRSVSWYQQTPGQGLQFLFEYFSETQRNKGNFPGRFSGRQFSNSRSEMNVSTLELGDSALYLCASSPWGDTEAFFGQGTRLTVV.

This clonotype was found a few times. This sequence joins TRBV10-3 and TRBJ2-7; D not resolved. Germline CDR1 is ENHRY and CDR2 is SYGVKD. CDR3 length equals 13 residues. V was shortened by 6 bases and J by 0 bases, with 9 bases between the two germline ends. The CDR3 loop is CAISRTDSYEQYF. Here the CDR3 DNA reads TGTGCCATCAGCCGGACGGACTCCTACGAGCAGTACTTC.

This clonotype showed up many times. The gene calls are TRBV29-1 and TRBJ2-3, with no clear D. Germline loops: CDR1 SQVTM, CDR2 ANQGSEA. V was trimmed by 7 bases and J by 4 bases, leaving 12 bases between them. CDR3 length: 12 residues. The CDR3 spells CSAASGPDTQYF. CDR3 nucleotides: TGCAGCGCAGCGTCCGGTCCAGATACGCAGTATTTT.

The genes are TRBV11-2 and TRBJ1-4, with TRBD1 identical over 9 bases. Per germline, CDR1 SGHAT and CDR2 FQNNGV. The V and J ends lost 7 bases and 6 bases, in that order; junction bases with no gene match: 9. CDR3 length: 15 amino acids. CDR3 sequence: CASTRPGTGHEKLFF. As DNA, the CDR3 is TGTGCCAGCACCCGGCCCGGGACAGGGCATGAAAAACTGTTTTTT.

CDR3 bases: TGTGCCACCAGTGATTTGAGGACGGACACCGGGGAGCTGTTTTTT. Protein: CATSDLRTDTGELFF. This chain joins TRBV24-1 and TRBJ2-2; D call uncertain. V dropped 0 bases and J dropped 3 bases, with 7 bases sitting between them. CDR1 and CDR2 (germline): KGHDR, SFDVKD. CDR3 length: 15 residues.